A selection of T cell receptor beta chains follows, all from one sample in a study of shared clonotypes between healthy human individuals. Libraries were prepared by immunoSEQ multiplex PCR; TCRdb keeps only in-frame clonotypes and omits some of them. The sample lists 2 million to 2.5 million clones; almost 96% were seen once. Sequencing used naive CD4+ T cells sorted from blood. The receptors here all came from a young man in good health. CDR3s include the opening cysteine and the closing phenylalanine or tryptophan. The D gene is left open where the match is weak. Size is stated for part of the rows, as once, few or many counts, or as a class when the clone is expanded.

D gene: TRBD1
J gene: TRBJ1-6
V gene: TRBV28
clone size: .
CDR3 DNA: TGTGCCAGCAGTGGGACAGACTATAATTCACCTCTCCACTTT
CDR3 protein: CASSGTDYNSPLHF

D gene: .
J gene: TRBJ1-2
V gene: TRBV27
clone size: .
CDR3 DNA: TGTGCCAGCAGCAAACAGGGCGGTGGCTACACCTTC
CDR3 protein: CASSKQGGGYTF

D gene: .
J gene: TRBJ1-3
V gene: TRBV30
clone size: .
CDR3 DNA: TGTGCCTGTAACGCGGGACACTTCTCTGGAAACACCATATATTTT
CDR3 protein: CACNAGHFSGNTIYF

D gene: TRBD1
J gene: TRBJ1-4
V gene: TRBV11-3
clone size: .
CDR3 DNA: TGTGCCAGCAGCTTAGTCCTACAGGGGAAGAACGAAAAACTGTTTTTT
CDR3 protein: CASSLVLQGKNEKLFF

D gene: .
J gene: TRBJ1-2
V gene: TRBV30
clone size: .
CDR3 DNA: TGTGCCTGGACAACAGGGTCTTGGGGCGGCTACACCTTC
CDR3 protein: CAWTTGSWGGYTF

D gene: .
J gene: TRBJ1-5
V gene: TRBV23-1
clone size: .
CDR3 DNA: TGCGCCAGCAGTCAAGGAAAGCACGGGTCAGGGGTCCGCCTGTTTCAGCCCCAGCATTTT
CDR3 protein: CASSQGKHGSGVRLFQPQHF

D gene: TRBD1
J gene: TRBJ1-6
V gene: TRBV10-3
clone size: .
CDR3 DNA: TGTGCCATCAGAGGGACAGCCGATAATTCACCCCTCCACTTT
CDR3 protein: CAIRGTADNSPLHF

D gene: TRBD1
J gene: TRBJ2-7
V gene: TRBV18
clone size: .
CDR3 DNA: TGTGCCAGCTCACTCGGGACAGGCGTCCCCTACGAGCAGTACTTC
CDR3 protein: CASSLGTGVPYEQYF

D gene: .
J gene: TRBJ1-2
V gene: TRBV28
clone size: .
CDR3 DNA: TGTGCCAGGGATTCGGCAGGGAGTGGCTACACCTTC
CDR3 protein: CARDSAGSGYTF

D gene: .
J gene: TRBJ1-1
V gene: TRBV27
clone size: .
CDR3 DNA: TGTGCCAGCAGGGACGGACTCCGCACTGAAGCTTTCTTT
CDR3 protein: CASRDGLRTEAFF

D gene: TRBD2
J gene: TRBJ2-5
V gene: TRBV19
clone size: .
CDR3 DNA: TGTGCCAGTAGCATCGGACTAGCGGCCCAAGAGTCCCAGTACTTC
CDR3 protein: CASSIGLAAQESQYF

D gene: TRBD1
J gene: TRBJ1-2
V gene: TRBV9
clone size: .
CDR3 DNA: TGTGCCAGCAGCGTAACGACAGGGTCGGGCTATGGCTACACCTTC
CDR3 protein: CASSVTTGSGYGYTF

D gene: TRBD2
J gene: TRBJ2-5
V gene: TRBV18
clone size: .
CDR3 DNA: TGTGCCAGCTCACCACCCGAGGGAGGGCTCGGAGGGACCCAGTACTTC
CDR3 protein: CASSPPEGGLGGTQYF

D gene: TRBD1
J gene: TRBJ1-3
V gene: TRBV2
clone size: once
CDR3 DNA: TGTGCCAGCCTAGGACAGGCCGGGGGCACCATATATTTT
CDR3 protein: CASLGQAGGTIYF

D gene: .
J gene: TRBJ1-5
V gene: TRBV5-6
clone size: .
CDR3 DNA: TGTGCCAGCAGCGCGCTAGGGACCTGGGGGAACAATCAGCCCCAGCATTTT
CDR3 protein: CASSALGTWGNNQPQHF

D gene: .
J gene: TRBJ2-3
V gene: TRBV7-9
clone size: .
CDR3 DNA: TGTGCCAGCAGCTTCGGCCAGCGGACTAGCACAGATACGCAGTATTTT
CDR3 protein: CASSFGQRTSTDTQYF

D gene: TRBD2
J gene: TRBJ2-1
V gene: TRBV4-1
clone size: .
CDR3 DNA: TGCGCCAGCAGCCAAGATACTAGCGGGCGCTACAATGAGCAGTTCTTC
CDR3 protein: CASSQDTSGRYNEQFF

D gene: .
J gene: TRBJ1-6
V gene: TRBV6-5
clone size: once
CDR3 DNA: TGTGCCAGCAGTTACTCGCGATCACCCCTCCACTTC
CDR3 protein: CASSYSRSPLHF

D gene: TRBD1
J gene: TRBJ2-1
V gene: TRBV10-3
clone size: .
CDR3 DNA: TGTGCCATTGATAGGGGGCAGGGGGCTAATGAGCAGTTCTTC
CDR3 protein: CAIDRGQGANEQFF

D gene: .
J gene: TRBJ1-3
V gene: TRBV30
clone size: .
CDR3 DNA: TGTGCCTGGAGTGCAGGGGCTGGAAACACCATATATTTT
CDR3 protein: CAWSAGAGNTIYF

D gene: TRBD1
J gene: TRBJ1-1
V gene: TRBV10-1
clone size: .
CDR3 DNA: TGCGCCAGCAGTCTCGACAGGGCTGGGATCGGGACTGAAGCTTTCTTT
CDR3 protein: CASSLDRAGIGTEAFF

D gene: TRBD2
J gene: TRBJ2-2
V gene: TRBV5-4
clone size: .
CDR3 DNA: TGTGCCAGCAGCACAGGGACTAGCGGGAACACCGGGGAGCTGTTTTTT
CDR3 protein: CASSTGTSGNTGELFF

D gene: TRBD2
J gene: TRBJ2-1
V gene: TRBV7-9
clone size: .
CDR3 DNA: TGTGCCAGCAGCCCCTCCGGCCGGGGGGATGAGCAGTTCTTC
CDR3 protein: CASSPSGRGDEQFF

D gene: .
J gene: TRBJ1-1
V gene: TRBV2
clone size: .
CDR3 DNA: TGTGCCAGCACCCCCCTAAGAGGTATGAACACTGAAGCTTTCTTT
CDR3 protein: CASTPLRGMNTEAFF

D gene: .
J gene: TRBJ2-5
V gene: TRBV30
clone size: .
CDR3 DNA: TGTGCCTGGAGTGTACGGCAGGGAGGAGGGAGAGAGACCCAGTACTTC
CDR3 protein: CAWSVRQGGGRETQYF

D gene: .
J gene: TRBJ1-6
V gene: TRBV28
clone size: .
CDR3 DNA: TGTGCCAGCAGTTCCCTCGGGAAGGTCGTTTCACCCCTCCACTTT
CDR3 protein: CASSSLGKVVSPLHF

D gene: TRBD1
J gene: TRBJ2-7
V gene: TRBV11-3
clone size: once
CDR3 DNA: TGTGCCAGCAGCCCAGGGGGTTCGTCCTACGAGCAGTACTTC
CDR3 protein: CASSPGGSSYEQYF

D gene: .
J gene: TRBJ2-5
V gene: TRBV10-3
clone size: .
CDR3 DNA: TGTGCCATCAGTGACGACTCGGAGACCCAGTACTTC
CDR3 protein: CAISDDSETQYF

D gene: .
J gene: TRBJ2-7
V gene: TRBV28
clone size: .
CDR3 DNA: TGTGCCAGCACCACTTCTTGGAAAGGGCAAGCCTACGAGCAGTACTTC
CDR3 protein: CASTTSWKGQAYEQYF

D gene: .
J gene: TRBJ2-2
V gene: TRBV9
clone size: .
CDR3 DNA: TGTGCCAGCAGCGTAGCTTGGGCCCCTAACACCGGGGAGCTGTTTTTT
CDR3 protein: CASSVAWAPNTGELFF

D gene: .
J gene: TRBJ2-2
V gene: TRBV7-8
clone size: .
CDR3 DNA: TGTGCCAGCAGCTACAACACCGGGGAGCTGTTTTTT
CDR3 protein: CASSYNTGELFF

D gene: TRBD1
J gene: TRBJ2-7
V gene: TRBV6-1
clone size: .
CDR3 DNA: TGTGCCAGCAGTGAACCCATCCAGGGGACAGGGCGGATGGAACAGTACTTC
CDR3 protein: CASSEPIQGTGRMEQYF